These 22 T cell receptor beta chains share one sample of origin, sequenced in a study of regulatory T cells in long-lasting Graves disease. Time point defined: persistent/refractory GD, antithyroid drugs over 5 years with positive TRAb. Making the TCR library involved RNA that had been extracted from PBMCs. Investigators prepared the TCR beta libraries by applying iRepertoire HTBI primers and Arm-PCR of CDR3 regions. TCRdb itself ran the multiplex PCR reads through MiXCR, one entry per CDR3 protein. The sample has 500,000 to 800,000 distinct CDR3 sequences; around 30% are singletons. The sequenced sample was peripheral blood mononuclear cells (PBMCs), obtained when the disease was refractory, from a patient treated with antithyroid drugs. The receptors come from a female donor with Graves disease.

This clonotype was counted only a few times. The chain couples TRBV5-6 to TRBJ2-2, with TRBD2 identical over 11 bases. From germline, CDR1 is SGHDT and CDR2 YYEEEE. This CDR3 is 16 amino acids long. The trim removed 0 bases at V and 3 bases at J, leaving 1 base unmatched. Here the CDR3 DNA reads TGTGCCAGCAGCTTGGAACTAGCGGGGGACACCGGGGAGCTGTTTTTT. Translating it yields CASSLELAGDTGELFF.

This clonotype appeared a few times. The chain carries TRBV11-3 and TRBJ2-7; 12 bases line up with TRBD1. The trim removed 5 bases at V and 2 bases at J, leaving 4 bases unmatched. Per the germline V gene, CDR1 is SGHNT and CDR2 is YENEEA. The CDR3 has 15 residues. This chain's CDR3 is CASSVGQGATYEQYF. CDR3 bases: TGTGCCAGCAGCGTGGGACAGGGGGCGACCTACGAGCAGTACTTC. Using reference TRBV11-3 and TRBJ2-7 for the parts outside the CDR3, the full variable domain is EAGVVQSPRYKIIEKKQPVAFWCNPISGHNTLYWYLQNLGQGPELLIRYENEEAVDDSQLPKDRFSAERLKGVDSTLKIQPAELGDSAVYLCASSVGQGATYEQYFGPGTRLTVT.

This clonotype was seen a few times. This chain joins TRBV4-1 and TRBJ2-7, with TRBD2 as a possible D gene (5 bases). In germline, CDR1 is MGHRA, CDR2 YSYEKL. The CDR3 extends over 14 amino acids. Trimming took 0 bases from V and 4 from J, leaving 10 bases between them. The CDR3 DNA reads as TGCGCCAGCAGCCAAGATGTGGTAGCGTACGAGCAGTACTTC. Translation gives CASSQDVVAYEQYF.

The rearrangement uses TRBV7-2 and TRBJ2-2, with no clear D. The V end was cut by 5 bases, the J end by 2 bases, with 12 bases between. Germline V gives CDR1 SGHTA, CDR2 FQGNSA. There are 15 residues in the CDR3. This chain's CDR3 is CASSRPPVNTGELFF. Written as DNA, the CDR3 is TGTGCCAGCAGCCGTCCGCCGGTCAACACCGGGGAGCTGTTTTTT.

The CDR3 sequence: CASSRAGQGAKNIQYF. The CDR3 region has the DNA TGTGCCAGCTCCCGAGCGGGACAGGGAGCCAAAAACATTCAGTACTTC. The J gene is TRBJ2-4, the V gene TRBV19; 9 bases are a match to TRBD1. V lost 9 bases to trimming and J lost 0 bases; unmatched junction nucleotides: 9. Germline V gives CDR1 LNHDA, CDR2 SQIVND (reference sequence). The CDR3 spans 16 residues. Full variable domain (outside the CDR3, taken from reference TRBV19 and TRBJ2-4): DGGITQSPKYLFRKEGQNVTLSCEQNLNHDAMYWYRQDPGQGLRLIYYSQIVNDFQKGDIAEGYSVSREKKESFPLTVTSAQKNPTAFYLCASSRAGQGAKNIQYFGAGTRLSVL.

The chain joins TRBV9 to TRBJ1-2; no firm D call. The ends were cut back, 0 bases at V and 0 bases at J, with 9 bases in the middle. This CDR3 has 15 amino acids. Germline-derived CDR1 and CDR2 are SGDLS and YYNGEE. The CDR3 region is CASSVEVAPNYGYTF. CDR3 sequence (DNA): TGTGCCAGCAGCGTAGAGGTGGCTCCTAACTATGGCTACACCTTC. The variable domain in full, with the rest retrieved from reference TRBV9 and TRBJ1-2, is DSGVTQTPKHLITATGQRVTLRCSPRSGDLSVYWYQQSLDQGLQFLIQYYNGEERAKGNILERFSAQQFPDLHSELNLSSLELGDSALYFCASSVEVAPNYGYTFGSGTRLTVV.

This chain connects TRBV5-6 to TRBJ1-2, with TRBD1 as a possible D gene (5 bases). Germline V gene sequence: CDR1 SGHDT, CDR2 YYEEEE. CDR3 length: 14 residues. V was trimmed by 0 bases and J by 6 bases, leaving 12 bases between them. This CDR3 is CASSLVSGGNGYTF. Written as DNA, the CDR3 is TGTGCCAGCAGCTTGGTCTCTGGGGGAAATGGCTACACCTTC.

The sample holds many counts of this clonotype. This rearrangement joins TRBV28 to TRBJ1-2, with 7 bases aligning to TRBD1. The CDR3 loop spans 14 amino acids. Unmatched junction bases numbered 8, after V lost 6 bases and J lost 4 bases. Germline V gene sequence: CDR1 MDHEN, CDR2 SYDVKM. The CDR3 bases are TGTGCCAGCAGGCCTCAGGGGGAACGCTATGGCTACACCTTC. Its translation is CASRPQGERYGYTF.

Concerning this clonotype itself: At one end, the junction sequence differs from germline, possibly due to a read error. The chain employs TRBV29-1 and TRBJ1-2; D perhaps matches TRBD1 (5 bases). CDR3 length: 14 residues. Germline V gene sequence: CDR1 SQVTM, CDR2 ANQGSEA. The CDR3, as DNA: TGCAACGTTGCACGGGACCGACTAAACTATGGCTACACCTTC. Its translation: CNVARDRLNYGYTF.

J is TRBJ1-2 and V is TRBV10-3; D remains ambiguous. Trimming cost V 2 bases and J 6 bases, with 16 bases left between them. Germline CDR1 reads ENHRY; CDR2 reads SYGVKD. CDR3 length: 15 residues. CDR3 nucleotides: TGTGCCATCAGTGAGCCGAATGTGATCGGCGATGGCTACACCTTC. Protein sequence: CAISEPNVIGDGYTF.

The gene calls are TRBV28 and TRBJ2-1, with 9 bases aligning to TRBD1. This CDR3 has 14 amino acids. Germline V lookup: CDR1 MDHEN, CDR2 SYDVKM. V shed 6 bases, J shed 3 bases, and the junction held 3 bases outside the gene matches. The CDR3 nucleotides read TGTGCCAGCAGAGGACAGGGGAGCTACAATGAGCAGTTCTTC. Translated: CASRGQGSYNEQFF.

This clonotype appeared many times. The chain is built from TRBV2 and TRBJ2-7; TRBD1 aligns across 7 bases. This CDR3 comprises 16 residues. V was clipped by 7 bases and J by 2 bases; unmatched bases: 14. Germline CDR1 and CDR2: SNHLY and FYNNEI. The DNA of the CDR3 is TGTGCCAGCATCATTGCAGTAGGACAGGCAACCTACGAGCAGTACTTC. Translating gives CASIIAVGQATYEQYF.

The CDR3 region is CASAPGRNTEAFF. The CDR3 nucleotides read TGTGCTAGTGCACCGGGGAGGAACACTGAAGCTTTCTTT. The chain employs TRBV12-5 and TRBJ1-1, with D unclear. Germline V CDR1 and CDR2: LGHNT, FRNRAP. This CDR3 region has 13 residues. Trimming shortened V by 7 bases and J by 1 base, and 10 bases separated the two germline ends.

As to this clonotype: At one end, the junction sequence differs from germline, possibly due to a read error. The chain recombines TRBV5-1 with TRBJ1-1, with 8 bases fitting TRBD1. This CDR3 contains 12 residues. From germline, CDR1 is SGHRS and CDR2 YFSETQ. This CDR3 is CASSSDRGWAFF. The CDR3, as DNA: TGTGCCAGCAGCTCTGACAGGGGTTGGGCTTTCTTT.

This chain links TRBV2 with TRBJ2-5, with TRBD2 identical over 14 bases. Germline CDR1 SNHLY, CDR2 FYNNEI. The trim removed 6 bases at V and 3 bases at J, leaving 9 bases unmatched. The CDR3 extends over 17 amino acids. The CDR3 sequence is CASSTKTSGRAEETQYF. The CDR3 coding sequence is TGTGCCAGCAGCACCAAGACTAGCGGGAGGGCCGAAGAGACCCAGTACTTC.

This clonotype was counted between two and nine times. The chain employs TRBV12-3 or TRBV12-4 and TRBJ1-6; no firm D call. The CDR3 covers 14 residues. The ends were cut back, 6 bases at V and 5 bases at J, with 11 bases in the middle. As DNA, the CDR3 is TGTGCCAGCAGAAAGGACGGAAATAATTCACCCCTCCACTTT. Protein sequence: CASRKDGNNSPLHF.

This chain joins TRBV7-9 and TRBJ1-1; 7 bases match TRBD1. CDR3 length: 14 amino acids. Germline CDR1 is SEHNR and CDR2 is FQNEAQ (reference sequence). Trimming took 4 bases from V and 4 from J; bases not matched to a gene: 6. CDR3 loop: CASSSRDSSTEAFF. The CDR3 region has the DNA TGTGCCAGCAGCTCAAGGGACAGTAGCACTGAAGCTTTCTTT. Complete variable domain (other parts from reference TRBV7-9 and TRBJ1-1): DTGVSQNPRHKITKRGQNVTFRCDPISEHNRLYWYRQTLGQGPEFLTYFQNEAQLEKSRLLSDRFSAERPKGSFSTLEIQRTEQGDSAMYLCASSSRDSSTEAFFGQGTRLTVV.

With respect to this clonotype: One end of the junction is discordant with germline, which a read error may explain. J is TRBJ2-7 and V is TRBV5-1; 14 nucleotides align to TRBD2. Germline values: CDR1 SGHRS, CDR2 YFSETQ. The CDR3 has 17 amino acids. CDR3 amino acids: CASSLVPGLAGAASWIF. The CDR3 bases are TGCGCCAGCAGCTTGGTACCGGGACTAGCGGGAGCCGCTTCCTGGATCTTC.

This chain links TRBV29-1 with TRBJ2-2; 13 nucleotides line up with TRBD2. This CDR3 is 16 amino acids long. CDR1 SQVTM and CDR2 ANQGSEA come from the germline V gene. V lost 7 bases, J lost 8 bases, and 13 bases stayed unmatched. The CDR3 loop reads CSAVSGTSGVAGELFF. The CDR3 nucleotides are TGCAGCGCCGTGAGCGGGACTAGCGGGGTTGCTGGGGAGCTGTTTTTT.

This clonotype was seen a few times. The chain has TRBV7-3 and TRBJ2-3, with D uncertain. V lost 2 bases and J lost 5, with 5 bases in between. CDR1 is SGHTA, CDR2 FQGTGA, per germline. CDR3 length: 12 residues. Here the CDR3 reads CASSLLGDTQYF. The CDR3 region has the DNA TGTGCCAGCAGCTTACTCGGAGATACGCAGTATTTT.

This rearrangement joins TRBV7-9 to TRBJ1-5, with unresolved D. CDR3 length: 12 residues. The germline V gene encodes CDR1 SEHNR and CDR2 FQNEAQ (reference sequence). Trimming took off 4 bases at V and 6 bases at J, with 7 bases between the two ends. CDR3 sequence (DNA): TGTGCCAGCAGCTCCGGAGTTCAGCCCCAGCATTTT. It encodes CASSSGVQPQHF. Looking up the rest from reference TRBV7-9 and TRBJ1-5 gives the full variable domain: DTGVSQNPRHKITKRGQNVTFRCDPISEHNRLYWYRQTLGQGPEFLTYFQNEAQLEKSRLLSDRFSAERPKGSFSTLEIQRTEQGDSAMYLCASSSGVQPQHFGDGTRLSIL.

The V call is TRBV18, the J call TRBJ2-5; D ambiguous. With 3 bases removed from V and 2 bases from J, the gap between germline ends came to 7 bases. The germline V gene has CDR1 KGHSH and CDR2 LQKENI. This CDR3 has 13 residues. CDR3 sequence reads: CASSPKLQETQYF. CDR3 bases: TGTGCCAGCTCACCGAAACTTCAAGAGACCCAGTACTTC.